These 27 T cell receptor beta chains originate from one sample sequenced in a study of blood T cell repertoires in COVID-19. The table came from immunoSEQ multiplex PCR; TCRdb's copy has only in-frame clones and leaves some out. The data hold some 250,000 clones, with 70% to 90% observed a single time. Material for sequencing was peripheral blood. The receptors derive from a woman aged 25 to 39 who had recovered from COVID-19.

The chain recombines TRBV2 with TRBJ1-6, with a weak D call TRBD1 (5 bases). V lost 5 bases and J 7 bases, leaving 12 bases between the germline ends. The V gene's germline CDR1 is SNHLY and CDR2 FYNNEI. This CDR3 has 14 amino acids. The CDR3 sequence is CASSQGLENSPLHF. The DNA for the CDR3 is TGTGCCAGCAGTCAGGGCCTTGAGAATTCACCCCTCCACTTT.

The rearrangement uses TRBV3-1 (or the pseudogene TRBV3-2) and TRBJ1-6; 9 bases line up with TRBD1. V was clipped by 5 bases and J by 6 bases; unmatched bases: 14. Germline values: CDR1 LGHDT, CDR2 YNNKEL (reference sequence). This CDR3 comprises 18 residues. The CDR3 sequence is CASSYRGWQTGGNSPLHF. DNA of the CDR3: TGTGCCAGCAGCTACAGGGGGTGGCAGACAGGGGGTAATTCACCCCTCCACTTT.

As for this clone: Other DNA sequences of this sample code for an identical CDR3. The CDR3 bases are TGCGCCAGCAGCCAAGACAGGGGGACCTACGAGCAGTACTTC. It yields the protein CASSQDRGTYEQYF. The rearrangement uses TRBV4-1 and TRBJ2-7, with 7 bases that match TRBD1. Germline CDR1 reads MGHRA; CDR2 reads YSYEKL. V shed 0 bases and J 2 bases; nucleotides not matched to a gene: 1. The CDR3 has 14 residues.

This chain joins TRBV6-6 and TRBJ2-5, with D possibly TRBD2 on 7 matching bases. V was clipped by 3 bases and J by 5 bases, with 16 bases between them. The germline gives CDR1 MNHNY, CDR2 SVGAGI (reference sequence). The CDR3 contains 15 residues. CDR3 coding DNA: TGTGCCAGCAGTTATGGAGGGGGGGTTATGGAGACCCAGTACTTC. Residues: CASSYGGGVMETQYF.

V gene TRBV7-9 combines with J gene TRBJ2-3; D ambiguous. The germline V and J ends were trimmed by 7 bases and 6 bases, with 8 bases remaining between them. Germline CDR1 and CDR2: SEHNR and FQNEAQ (reference sequence). There are 11 residues in the CDR3. Here the CDR3 reads CASTTRDTQYF. DNA for the CDR3: TGTGCCAGCACCACCAGGGATACGCAGTATTTT.

For this clone: A read error may account for a junction end that differs from germline. The chain recombines TRBV27 with TRBJ1-1; 7 bases fit TRBD1. CDR3 length: 17 residues. In germline, CDR1 is MNHEY, CDR2 SMNVEV (reference sequence). The CDR3 nucleotides read TGTGCCAGCAGTCTATCCTTCTGGGACAGCTTGAACACTGAAGCTTTCTTT. It translates to CASSLSFWDSLNTEAFF.

The rearrangement uses TRBV11-2 and TRBJ1-3; 10 nucleotides align to TRBD1. V lost 5 bases to trimming and J lost 3 bases; unmatched junction nucleotides: 7. Looked up from germline, CDR1 is SGHAT and CDR2 is FQNNGV. The CDR3 consists of 16 residues. The CDR3 here is CASSARTGGFGNTIYF. Here the CDR3 DNA reads TGTGCCAGCAGCGCCAGGACAGGGGGATTTGGAAACACCATATATTTT.

The chain recombines TRBV12-5 with TRBJ1-1; 7 nucleotides line up with TRBD1. Trimming removed 0 bases from V and 8 bases from J; junction bases left unmatched: 6. The V gene's germline CDR1 is LGHNT and CDR2 FRNRAP. There are 14 residues in the CDR3. The DNA for the CDR3 is TGTGCTAGTGGTTTGGTGGACAGGCCCAGGGAAGCTTTCTTT. Protein product: CASGLVDRPREAFF. Variable domain in full (rest from reference TRBV12-5 and TRBJ1-1): DARVTQTPRHKVTEMGQEVTMRCQPILGHNTVFWYRQTMMQGLELLAYFRNRAPLDDSGMPKDRFSAEMPDATLATLKIQPSEPRDSAVYFCASGLVDRPREAFFGQGTRLTVV.

This clone has just one count. This rearrangement joins TRBV6-6 to TRBJ2-2; 7 bases are shared with TRBD1. Per germline, CDR1 MNHNY and CDR2 SVGAGI (reference sequence). This CDR3 is 16 amino acids long. Losses at the gene ends were 3 bases for V and 7 bases for J; bases not matched to a gene: 11. The CDR3 nucleotides read TGTGCCAGCAGTTATGAGACAGGGAAGGGTGGCGGGGAGCTGTTTTTT. This encodes CASSYETGKGGGELFF.

This chain links TRBV5-6 with TRBJ2-3; no reliable D call. CDR1 is SGHDT, CDR2 YYEEEE, per germline. The CDR3 is 14 amino acids. V dropped 2 bases and J dropped 5 bases, with 12 bases sitting between them. CDR3 loop: CASSFEFTGDTQYF. In nucleotides, the CDR3 is TGTGCCAGCAGCTTCGAGTTCACGGGAGATACGCAGTATTTT.

This chain joins TRBV5-1 and TRBJ2-2; no firm D call. The CDR3 totals 15 residues. Germline loops: CDR1 SGHRS, CDR2 YFSETQ. V lost 2 bases and J lost 0, with 8 bases in between. The CDR3 DNA reads TGCGCCAGCAGCTTAGGAGACGCGAACACCGGGGAGCTGTTTTTT. Translation: CASSLGDANTGELFF.

The CDR3 sequence is CSVETGGDQPQHF. Here the CDR3 DNA reads TGCAGCGTTGAGACAGGGGGCGATCAGCCCCAGCATTTT. This rearrangement joins TRBV29-1 to TRBJ1-5; 10 bases agree with TRBD1. This CDR3 comprises 13 residues. Germline values: CDR1 SQVTM, CDR2 ANQGSEA. Losses at the gene ends were 3 bases for V and 5 bases for J; bases not matched to a gene: 1.

The chain has TRBV29-1 and TRBJ2-2; weak D call: TRBD1 (5 bases). From germline, CDR1 is SQVTM and CDR2 ANQGSEA. CDR3 size: 15 residues. V dropped 4 bases and J dropped 5 bases, with 17 bases sitting between them. CDR3 loop: CSVVSVGLQTGELFF. The CDR3, as DNA: TGCAGCGTTGTATCTGTGGGGCTACAAACCGGGGAGCTGTTTTTT.

J is TRBJ1-4 and V is TRBV21-1; the table's D call of TRBD1 was not tested on the DNA. TRBV21-1 is termed a pseudogene. This CDR3 is 14 amino acids long. CDR3 protein: CASSEQGVEEKLFF. The DNA for the CDR3 is TGTGCCAGCAGCGAACAGGGCGTTGAAGAAAAACTGTTTTTT.

J is TRBJ2-5 and V is TRBV7-9; 11 bases align to TRBD2. Germline V gene lookup returns CDR1 SEHNR and CDR2 FQNEAQ (reference sequence). The CDR3 is 16 amino acids. Losses at the gene ends were 0 bases for V and 4 bases for J; bases not matched to a gene: 4. CDR3 coding DNA: TGTGCCAGCAGCTTAGCTATGGGACTAGCGGCAGAGACCCAGTACTTC. Translating gives CASSLAMGLAAETQYF.

CDR3 DNA: TGTGCCAGCAGCCGACTAGCGGGGAGTGAGACCCAGTACTTC. It codes for CASSRLAGSETQYF. The chain recombines TRBV5-4 with TRBJ2-5; 11 positions match TRBD2. CDR1 is SGHNT and CDR2 is YYREEE in the germline V gene (reference sequence). The CDR3 runs 14 residues. With V trimmed by 4 bases and J by 5 bases, 4 bases remained unmatched.

This clone was detected only a few times. The CDR3: CSASRGGQDYEQYF. CDR3 nucleotide sequence: TGCAGTGCTAGTCGGGGGGGGCAGGACTACGAGCAGTACTTC. The chain links TRBV20-1 to TRBJ2-7, with TRBD2 matching over 8 bases. V shed 3 bases, J shed 3 bases, and the junction held 7 bases outside the gene matches. Looked up from germline, CDR1 is DFQATT and CDR2 is SNEGSKA (reference sequence). CDR3 length: 14 residues.

The genes are TRBV18 and TRBJ2-7; TRBD1 agrees at 8 bases. The CDR3 runs 15 residues. CDR1 and CDR2 (germline): KGHSH, LQKENI. V gave up 3 bases and J gave up 1 base; unmatched junction bases: 5. The CDR3 DNA is TGTGCCAGCTCACCGACAGGGGCTCATTCCTACGAGCAGTACTTC. Its protein is CASSPTGAHSYEQYF.

The chain recombines TRBV3-1 (or the pseudogene TRBV3-2) with TRBJ1-1; D is possibly TRBD1 (5 bases). Trimming removed 2 bases from V and 8 bases from J, with 15 bases in between. CDR1 is LGHDT, CDR2 YNNKEL, per germline (reference sequence). The CDR3 sequence is 14 residues long. The CDR3 loop reads CASSQNWDGREAFF. The CDR3 DNA follows: TGTGCCAGCAGCCAAAATTGGGACGGGAGGGAAGCTTTCTTT.

The rearrangement uses TRBV2 and TRBJ1-1, with 7 bases that match TRBD1. CDR1 is SNHLY and CDR2 is FYNNEI in the germline V gene. The CDR3 spans 11 residues. V was pared by 10 bases and J by 6 bases, with 5 bases of the junction left unmatched. This CDR3 reads CATYTGAEAFF. The DNA for the CDR3 is TGTGCCACCTACACAGGGGCTGAAGCTTTCTTT.

The genes are TRBV19 and TRBJ1-3; 8 bases line up with TRBD1. CDR1 is LNHDA and CDR2 is SQIVND in the germline V gene (reference sequence). CDR3 length: 16 residues. The trim removed 3 bases at V and 0 bases at J, leaving 4 bases unmatched. This CDR3 reads CASSIGQGGSGNTIYF. The CDR3, as DNA: TGTGCCAGTAGTATTGGACAGGGAGGCTCTGGAAACACCATATATTTT.

The rearrangement joins TRBV20-1 to TRBJ2-5, with no clear D. Germline assignment: CDR1 DFQATT and CDR2 SNEGSKA (reference sequence). The CDR3 runs 11 residues. Trimming cost V 5 bases and J 5 bases, with 9 bases left between them. CDR3 loop: CSALSTETQYF. The CDR3 coding sequence is TGCAGTGCTCTAAGCACCGAGACCCAGTACTTC.

The chain has TRBV12-5 and TRBJ1-3; possibly TRBD1 for D (6 bases). Trimming removed 2 bases at V and 2 bases at J, with 10 bases between. The CDR3 runs to 15 residues. Germline CDR1 is LGHNT and CDR2 is FRNRAP. CDR3 nucleotide sequence: TGTGCTAGTGGTTTGATAGGGGGGGCTGGAAACACCATATATTTT. Protein sequence: CASGLIGGAGNTIYF.

In this sample, this clone turned up once. The gene calls are TRBV27 and TRBJ1-2, with 10 bases fitting TRBD1. The V and J ends lost 9 bases and 8 bases, in that order; junction bases with no gene match: 9. Per germline, CDR1 MNHEY and CDR2 SMNVEV (reference sequence). CDR3 length equals 13 residues. The CDR3 DNA follows: TGTGCCAGGACAGGGGGCGCCCCGGGGGGCTACACCTTC. As protein: CARTGGAPGGYTF.

The chain uses TRBV5-1 and TRBJ2-2; TRBD2 matches at 8 bases. Per the germline V gene, CDR1 is SGHRS and CDR2 is YFSETQ. CDR3 length: 15 residues. V shed 2 bases, J shed 5 bases, and the junction held 5 bases outside the gene matches. The CDR3 spells CASSFSGARTGELFF. Written as DNA, the CDR3 is TGCGCCAGCAGCTTTAGCGGGGCCCGGACCGGGGAGCTGTTTTTT.

This chain joins TRBV11-1 and TRBJ2-7, with TRBD1 identical over 7 bases. Unmatched junction bases numbered 6, after V lost 5 bases and J lost 2 bases. The CDR3 extends over 14 amino acids. CDR1 and CDR2 (germline): SGHAT, FQDESV (reference sequence). The CDR3 spells CASSRWDRTYEQYF. In DNA form, the CDR3 reads TGTGCCAGCAGCCGCTGGGACAGAACCTACGAGCAGTACTTC.

The chain has TRBV30 and TRBJ1-2; 7 nucleotides align to TRBD1. V shed 6 bases and J 6 bases; nucleotides not matched to a gene: 10. This CDR3 has 13 residues. The germline CDR1 and CDR2 sequences are GTSNPN and SVGIG (reference sequence). The chain's CDR3 is CACQTGRSHGYTF. Here the CDR3 DNA reads TGTGCCTGCCAGACAGGGAGGAGTCATGGCTACACCTTC.